This is a list of T cell receptor beta chains from one sample in a study of vaccination and CD4 T cells after COVID-19. The antigens for these receptors are not known. TCRdb reprocessed the PCR reads via MiXCR and lists one record per CDR3 protein. Among under 20,000 distinct CDR3 sequences listed, roughly 23% were seen once. Sequenced sample: cultured CD4+ T cells from blood. Receptors originate from a human donor with COVID-19. The CDR3 runs from the conserved cysteine through the conserved F or W. The D gene is left open where the match is weak. Clone size is given for some rows only: seen once, a few or many times, or a class if the clone is expanded.

d_gene	abundance	v_gene	j_gene	CDR3nt	CDR3aa
NA	few	TRBV9	TRBJ1-2	TGTGCCAGCAGCGTAGAAGGGGGAGGAGTCTATGGCTACACCTTC	CASSVEGGGVYGYTF
TRBD2	NA	TRBV6-1	TRBJ2-7	TGTGCCAGCATTGCGGGGGGCCGGAACGAGCAGTACTTC	CASIAGGRNEQYF
NA	NA	TRBV11-2	TRBJ1-1	TGTGCCAGCAGGATAGTGGTGGGCACTGAAGCTTTCTTT	CASRIVVGTEAFF
TRBD1	NA	TRBV5-4	TRBJ1-1	TGTGCCAGCAGCCCTGGACAGGGGAAGGAGGACACTGAAGCTTTCTTT	CASSPGQGKEDTEAFF
NA	NA	TRBV10-2	TRBJ2-7	TGCGCCAGCAGTGATAACGTGTCCGGGCTAGGGGAACACTTC	CASSDNVSGLGEHF
NA	NA	TRBV19	TRBJ1-1	TGTGCCAGTAGTAGCCAAGGGGGGATTGAAGCTTTCTTT	CASSSQGGIEAFF
NA	few	TRBV6-1	TRBJ2-3	TGTGCCAGCAGGCTCACTGAGAATACGCAGTATTTT	CASRLTENTQYF
NA	NA	TRBV20-1	TRBJ2-5	TGCAGTGCTGGACGGGCTGCCCAAGAGACCCAGTACTTC	CSAGRAAQETQYF
NA	NA	TRBV18	TRBJ2-1	TGTGCCAGCTCCATTAAGTGGGGGGACTACAATGAGCAGTTCTTC	CASSIKWGDYNEQFF
TRBD1	NA	TRBV12-3/TRBV12-4	TRBJ2-5	TGTGCCAGCAGCGCGTCGAAACAGGGGTGGGAGACCCAGTACTTC	CASSASKQGWETQYF
TRBD1	few	TRBV27	TRBJ1-1	TGTGCCAGCAGTTCACAGGGGCTAGGGAACACTGAAGCTTTCTTT	CASSSQGLGNTEAFF
NA	NA	TRBV7-3	TRBJ2-3	TGTGCCAGCAGCCCTCTAGGGGGCACAGATACGCAGTATTTT	CASSPLGGTDTQYF
TRBD2	NA	TRBV12-3/TRBV12-4	TRBJ2-5	TGTGCCAGCAGTTTGGGTAGCGGGGGGGCCTACGAGACCCAGTACTTC	CASSLGSGGAYETQYF
NA	few	TRBV21-1	TRBJ2-7	TGTGCCAGCAGCAAAGACCGGAGGGGACTAGCAGGGAACGAGCAGTACTTC	CASSKDRRGLAGNEQYF
TRBD1	once	TRBV3-1	TRBJ2-7	TGTGCCAGCAGCCCGACAGGGTCCTACGAGCAGTACTTC	CASSPTGSYEQYF
NA	once	TRBV19	TRBJ2-7	TGTGCCAGTAGTATAGGAGGGGCTATTGACCACGAGCAGTACTTC	CASSIGGAIDHEQYF
NA	medium-sized	TRBV2	TRBJ1-2	TGTGCCAGCACGACTGAAAACTATGGCTACACCTTC	CASTTENYGYTF
NA	few	TRBV6-5	TRBJ2-1	TGTGCCAGCAGTTACTCGAAGGCGGATGAGCAGTTCTTC	CASSYSKADEQFF
NA	NA	TRBV18	TRBJ2-1	TGTGCCAGCTCACCCCGAACCCTCGCCACGGTCTTACGTAATGAGCAGTTCTTC	CASSPRTLATVLRNEQFF
TRBD2	NA	TRBV20-1	TRBJ2-5	TGCAGTGCTAGCATCGGGGGGTACCAAGAGACCCAGTACTTC	CSASIGGYQETQYF
TRBD2	NA	TRBV19	TRBJ2-4	TGTGCCAGTAGTGGCGGCCAGACTAGCGGGGGGAACATTCAGTACTTC	CASSGGQTSGGNIQYF
TRBD1	NA	TRBV7-9	TRBJ1-4	TGTGCCAGCAGTTCGACAGGGGAGGGTGAAAAACTGTTTTTT	CASSSTGEGEKLFF
TRBD1	NA	TRBV2	TRBJ1-5	TGTGCCAGCAGGGGACAGGGGGGGCAGCCCCAGCATTTT	CASRGQGGQPQHF
NA	few	TRBV9	TRBJ2-1	TGTGCCAGCTCGGAGCCCGGGACCATTACACTCGATGAGCAGTTCTTC	CASSEPGTITLDEQFF
NA	NA	TRBV6-5	TRBJ2-3	TGTGCCAGCAGTTACTTTTCCTCCGCAGATACGCAGTATTTT	CASSYFSSADTQYF
NA	NA	TRBV19	TRBJ1-3	TGTGCCAGCAGCTCCCGGGACAACTCTGGAAACACCATATATTTT	CASSSRDNSGNTIYF
NA	NA	TRBV9	TRBJ2-1	TGTGCCAGCAGCCGAGAGGGGGGCTCCTACAATGAGCAGTTCTTC	CASSREGGSYNEQFF
NA	few	TRBV7-2	TRBJ1-1	TGTGCCAGCAGCTTAGGAAGAATGAACACTGAAGCTTTCTTT	CASSLGRMNTEAFF
NA	few	TRBV30	TRBJ1-4	TGTGCCTGGAGTGTCCGTCACCTTAATGAAAAACTGTTTTTT	CAWSVRHLNEKLFF
TRBD2	NA	TRBV4-1	TRBJ2-3	TGCGCCAGCAGCCAAGTACCCGCGGGGGTCGGAACAGATACGCAGTATTTT	CASSQVPAGVGTDTQYF
TRBD2	few	TRBV27	TRBJ2-5	TGTGCCAGCAGACGTGACTCTAGCGGGGGGGCCTTTGAGACCCAGTACTTC	CASRRDSSGGAFETQYF
NA	few	TRBV14	TRBJ2-1	TGTGCCAGCAGCCAAGAACTGGCGCGGCCTGCGTTCTTC	CASSQELARPAFF
NA	NA	TRBV5-1	TRBJ2-3	TGCGCCAGCAGCTTTGGGGGGACCACAGATACGCAGTATTTT	CASSFGGTTDTQYF
NA	NA	TRBV6-2/TRBV6-3	TRBJ2-3	TGTGCCAGCAGTTACCAGAACTACCCTGGACTAGATACGCAGTATTTT	CASSYQNYPGLDTQYF
TRBD1	NA	TRBV4-3	TRBJ2-2	TGCGCCAGCAGCTATTCGACAGGGGGCGCGAACACCGGGGAGCTGTTTTTT	CASSYSTGGANTGELFF
NA	NA	TRBV10-1	TRBJ2-2	TGCGCCAGCAGTGAGGGATGTGGTATGCCCGGGGAGCTGTTTTTT	CASSEGCGMPGELFF
TRBD1	NA	TRBV19	TRBJ2-7	TGTGCCACCATCCACAGGGCAGGGGGTTCCTACGAGCAGTACTTC	CATIHRAGGSYEQYF
NA	few	TRBV7-2	TRBJ1-1	TGTGCCAGCAGCCCATCGACAGGTCGGAACACTGAAGCTTTCTTT	CASSPSTGRNTEAFF
NA	NA	TRBV11-3	TRBJ2-3	TGTGCCAGCAGCTTTACGGAAAGCACAGATACGCAGTATTTT	CASSFTESTDTQYF